This TCR beta chain was identified in a study of blood T cell repertoires in COVID-19. Study summary: Samples came from the United States, Italy and Spain, spanning acute and convalescent COVID-19. Sample material is recorded as cDNA or gDNA derived from T cells, B-cell-depleted T cells, or PBMCs.

Sequencing was performed with immunoSEQ multiplex PCR; in TCRdb, only in-frame clones are kept and a portion is missing. The table has about 41,000 clones, around nine tenths seen once; the top ten hold approximately 4%. The ends lost 5 bases at V and 0 bases at J; junction bases unmatched: 3. Germline V gene data show CDR1 as LNHDA and CDR2 as SQIVND (reference sequence). The CDR3 spans 15 residues. While infection was still active, Seattle patients were enrolled and then followed longitudinally. The V gene is TRBV19, the J gene TRBJ2-5, with 10 positions matching TRBD2. The sequencing input was peripheral blood. This clonotype originated in a man aged 35 to 55 with COVID-19, enrolled during active disease. The chain's CDR3 is CASSPGLANQETQYF. The CDR3 DNA is TGTGCCAGTAGTCCGGGACTAGCGAACCAAGAGACCCAGTACTTC.